Listed below are T cell receptor beta chains from one sample, sequenced in a study of early T cells in non-severe SARS-CoV-2 infection. MiXCR was run by TCRdb on the 5' RACE reads, yielding one entry per CDR3 protein. Counted here are some 30,000 distinct CDR3 sequences, roughly 6.6% occurring once; the ten biggest clones make up approximately 35%. The material sequenced was whole blood. These receptor sequences come from an adult who was a healthcare worker with PCR-confirmed SARS-CoV-2 infection or an uninfected control (not recorded which). Each CDR3 is given with its conserved first and last residue. A D gene is named only where the DNA matches it firmly. Some rows have no size entry. The others give once, few or many, or a class for an expanded clone.

V: TRBV5-1
D: .
J: TRBJ2-7
size: .
CDR3: CASSLDGSPYEQYF
DNA: TGCGCCAGCAGCTTGGACGGGTCCCCCTACGAGCAGTACTTC

V: TRBV10-3
D: TRBD1
J: TRBJ1-2
size: many
CDR3: CAISDPRDRGFGYTF
DNA: TGTGCCATCAGTGACCCCCGGGACAGGGGGTTTGGCTACACCTTC

V: TRBV9
D: TRBD2
J: TRBJ2-1
size: many
CDR3: CASSAFRDYPYNEQFF
DNA: TGTGCCAGCAGCGCATTCCGGGACTACCCCTACAATGAGCAGTTCTTC

V: TRBV10-1
D: TRBD2
J: TRBJ2-1
size: .
CDR3: CASTPGLEGANEQFF
DNA: TGCGCCAGCACTCCGGGACTAGAGGGAGCCAATGAGCAGTTCTTC

V: TRBV27
D: TRBD1
J: TRBJ1-1
size: .
CDR3: CASSLSQGAGTEAFF
DNA: TGTGCCAGCAGTTTATCCCAGGGGGCAGGGACTGAAGCTTTCTTT

V: TRBV7-9
D: .
J: TRBJ1-1
size: many
CDR3: CASSHNMNTEAFF
DNA: TGTGCCAGCAGCCACAACATGAACACTGAAGCTTTCTTT

V: TRBV5-5
D: TRBD2
J: TRBJ2-1
size: many
CDR3: CASSLAGSGGLLDEQFF
DNA: TGTGCCAGCAGCTTGGCTGGGAGCGGGGGCCTCCTGGATGAGCAGTTCTTC

V: TRBV4-2
D: .
J: TRBJ2-3
size: many
CDR3: CASSQRLAADTQYF
DNA: TGTGCCAGCAGCCAGAGGCTAGCCGCAGATACGCAGTATTTT

V: TRBV24-1
D: TRBD2
J: TRBJ2-1
size: many
CDR3: CATSDPGTSGRVGNEQFF
DNA: TGTGCCACCAGTGATCCCGGGACTAGCGGGAGGGTGGGGAATGAGCAGTTCTTC

V: TRBV9
D: .
J: TRBJ1-2
size: many
CDR3: CASSRTVVQGYTF
DNA: TGTGCCAGCAGCCGGACCGTAGTCCAGGGCTACACCTTC

V: TRBV11-2
D: TRBD2
J: TRBJ2-2
size: many
CDR3: CASSLVLAGHVAGELFF
DNA: TGTGCCAGCAGCTTAGTACTAGCGGGCCATGTCGCCGGGGAGCTGTTTTTT

V: TRBV28
D: .
J: TRBJ2-1
size: .
CDR3: CASGLFRGAYNEQFF
DNA: TGTGCCAGCGGTTTATTCCGGGGAGCCTACAATGAGCAGTTCTTC

V: TRBV18
D: .
J: TRBJ2-5
size: many
CDR3: CASSPPNDQETQYF
DNA: TGTGCCAGCTCACCACCGAATGACCAAGAGACCCAGTACTTC

V: TRBV5-1
D: .
J: TRBJ1-6
size: .
CDR3: CASSLDGGARNSPLHF
DNA: TGCGCCAGCAGCTTGGATGGGGGCGCCAGAAATTCACCCCTCCACTTT

V: TRBV6-5
D: TRBD1
J: TRBJ2-3
size: many
CDR3: CASRRTGEDTQYF
DNA: TGTGCCAGCAGACGGACAGGGGAAGATACGCAGTATTTT